This passage covers 3 T cell receptor beta chains from one sample sequenced in a study of early T cells in non-severe SARS-CoV-2 infection. TCRdb ran MiXCR on the 5' RACE reads and lists one entry per CDR3 protein. Of tens of thousands of distinct CDR3 sequences detected, less than 15% appear once; the ten largest clones hold about 4.2%. Material for sequencing was whole blood. The receptors were gathered from an adult who was a healthcare worker with PCR-confirmed SARS-CoV-2 infection or an uninfected control (not recorded which).

This clonotype was picked up many times. V gene TRBV27 combines with J gene TRBJ2-1; TRBD2 matches 15 bases. This CDR3 has 15 amino acids. From germline, CDR1 is MNHEY and CDR2 SMNVEV (reference sequence). The V gene end was trimmed by 8 bases and the J gene end by 6 bases; junction bases not matched to a gene: 5. DNA for the CDR3: TGTGCCAGCCGCCGGACTAGCGGGAGGGCCAATGAGCAGTTCTTC. It is translated as CASRRTSGRANEQFF.

The V and J genes are TRBV7-9 and TRBJ1-2; D uncertain. V was cut by 1 base and J by 6 bases, with 15 bases left in between. CDR3 size: 15 residues. CDR1 SEHNR and CDR2 FQNEAQ come from the germline V gene (reference sequence). The CDR3 DNA reads as TGTGCCAGCAGCTTAGAGGACCCAGGAGGTCATGGCTACACCTTC. Its protein product is CASSLEDPGGHGYTF.

This clonotype showed up many times. The gene calls are TRBV6-6 and TRBJ2-5; D gene unclear. CDR3 length: 12 residues. V lost 6 bases and J 5 bases, leaving 10 bases between the germline ends. Germline V gives CDR1 MNHNY, CDR2 SVGAGI (reference sequence). This chain's CDR3 is CASRALGETQYF. The CDR3 DNA follows: TGTGCCAGCAGAGCCTTGGGGGAGACCCAGTACTTC.